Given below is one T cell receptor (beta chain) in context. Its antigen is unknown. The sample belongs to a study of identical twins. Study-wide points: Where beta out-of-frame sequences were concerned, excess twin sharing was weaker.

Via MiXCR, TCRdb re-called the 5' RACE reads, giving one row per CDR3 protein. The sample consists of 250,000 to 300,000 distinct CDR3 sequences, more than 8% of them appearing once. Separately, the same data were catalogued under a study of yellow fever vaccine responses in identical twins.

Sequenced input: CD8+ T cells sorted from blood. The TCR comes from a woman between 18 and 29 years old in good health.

The CDR3: CASSIARFETQYF. The CDR3, as DNA: TGTGCCAGCAGTATCGCCCGATTTGAGACCCAGTACTTC. The rearrangement joins TRBV7-8 to TRBJ2-5; no definite D call. Germline CDR1 is SGHVS and CDR2 is FQNEAQ. The CDR3 covers 13 residues. Trimming left V 6 bases short and J 5 bases short, with 13 bases between.